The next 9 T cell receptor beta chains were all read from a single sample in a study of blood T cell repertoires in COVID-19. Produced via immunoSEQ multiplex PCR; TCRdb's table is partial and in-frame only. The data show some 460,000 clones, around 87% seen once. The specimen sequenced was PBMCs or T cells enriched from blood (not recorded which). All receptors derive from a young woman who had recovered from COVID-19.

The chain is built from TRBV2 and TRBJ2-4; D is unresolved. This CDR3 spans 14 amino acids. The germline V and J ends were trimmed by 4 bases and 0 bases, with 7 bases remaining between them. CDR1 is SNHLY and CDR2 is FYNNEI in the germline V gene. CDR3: CASSGGQAKNIQYF. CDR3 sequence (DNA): TGTGCCAGCAGTGGTGGCCAAGCCAAAAACATTCAGTACTTC.

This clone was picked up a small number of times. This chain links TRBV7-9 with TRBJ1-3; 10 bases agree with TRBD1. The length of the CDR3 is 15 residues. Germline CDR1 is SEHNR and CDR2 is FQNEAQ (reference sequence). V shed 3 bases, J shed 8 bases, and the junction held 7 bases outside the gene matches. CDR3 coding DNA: TGTGCCAGCAGCTTTGCGACAGGGGGCGGAGACACCATATATTTT. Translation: CASSFATGGGDTIYF.

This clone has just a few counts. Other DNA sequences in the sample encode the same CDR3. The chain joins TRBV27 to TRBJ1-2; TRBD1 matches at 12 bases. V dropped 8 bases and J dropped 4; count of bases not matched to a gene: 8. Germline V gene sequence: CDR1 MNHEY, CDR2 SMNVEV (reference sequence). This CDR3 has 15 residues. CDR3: CASSPGTGGVYGYTF. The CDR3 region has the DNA TGTGCCAGCTCTCCCGGGACAGGGGGCGTCTATGGCTACACCTTC.

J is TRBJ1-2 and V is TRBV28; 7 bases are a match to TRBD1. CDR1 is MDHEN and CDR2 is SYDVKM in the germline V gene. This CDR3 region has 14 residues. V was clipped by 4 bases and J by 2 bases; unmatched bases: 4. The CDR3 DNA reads TGTGCCAGCAGTTCCGTGGACAGGAACTATGGCTACACCTTC. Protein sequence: CASSSVDRNYGYTF.

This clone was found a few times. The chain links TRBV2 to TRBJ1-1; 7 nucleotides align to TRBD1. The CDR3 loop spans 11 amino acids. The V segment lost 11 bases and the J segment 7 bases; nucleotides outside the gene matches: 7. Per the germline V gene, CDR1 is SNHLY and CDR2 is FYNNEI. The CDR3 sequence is CAGATGSEAFF. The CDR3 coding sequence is TGTGCCGGGGCGACAGGGAGTGAAGCTTTCTTT.

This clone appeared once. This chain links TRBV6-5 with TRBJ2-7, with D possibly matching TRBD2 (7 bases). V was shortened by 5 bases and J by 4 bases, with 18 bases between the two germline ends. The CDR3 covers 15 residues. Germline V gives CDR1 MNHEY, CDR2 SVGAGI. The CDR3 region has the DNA TGTGCCAGCAGTCGTCGAGGGGGGGCTGCTTACGAGCAGTACTTC. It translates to CASSRRGGAAYEQYF.

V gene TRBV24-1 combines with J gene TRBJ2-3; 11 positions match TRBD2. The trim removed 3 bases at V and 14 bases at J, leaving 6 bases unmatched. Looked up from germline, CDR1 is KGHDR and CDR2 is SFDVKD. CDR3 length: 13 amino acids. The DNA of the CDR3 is TGTGCCACCAGTGATGTTAGCGGGGGGGCGATGTATTTT. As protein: CATSDVSGGAMYF.

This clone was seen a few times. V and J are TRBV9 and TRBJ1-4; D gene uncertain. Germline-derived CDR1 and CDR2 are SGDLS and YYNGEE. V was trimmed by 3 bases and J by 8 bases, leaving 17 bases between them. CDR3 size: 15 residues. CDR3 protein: CASSASTETGEKLFF. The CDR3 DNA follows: TGTGCCAGCAGCGCTTCGACTGAGACGGGAGAAAAACTGTTTTTT.

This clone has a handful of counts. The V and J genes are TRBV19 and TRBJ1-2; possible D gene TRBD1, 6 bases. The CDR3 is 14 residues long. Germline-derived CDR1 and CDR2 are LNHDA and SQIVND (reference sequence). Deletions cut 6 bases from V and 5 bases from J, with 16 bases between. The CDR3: CASRALTGVYGYTF. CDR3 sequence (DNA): TGTGCCAGTAGGGCCCTGACAGGTGTATATGGCTACACCTTC.